This entry lists 26 T cell receptor beta chains sequenced from one sample in a study of human T cells and chemical hapten exposure. This sample's time point: pre-sensitization, week 0. This sample's treatment: therapeutic diphenylcyclopropenone sensitization with weekly scalp DPC. TCRdb reprocessed the RACE reads via MiXCR and lists one record per CDR3 protein. Of about 110,000 distinct CDR3 sequences in the sample, 9.5% to 15% were seen once. The sequencing here drew on whole blood, taken in connection with sensitization to the hapten diphenylcyclopropenone (DPC). These receptors all come from a woman between 45 and 60 years old with alopecia areata. Some clones in this sample may be carry-over from other donors' samples.

The chain links TRBV2 to TRBJ1-1, with TRBD1 matching 8 bases. The CDR3 loop spans 17 amino acids. With V trimmed by 2 bases and J by 4 bases, 12 bases remained unmatched. Germline assignment: CDR1 SNHLY and CDR2 FYNNEI. CDR3 bases: TGTGCCAGCAGTGAACGGGAACAGGGGGGAAAGGGCACTGAAGCTTTCTTT. This codes for CASSEREQGGKGTEAFF.

In this sample, this clonotype turned up once. This chain uses TRBV5-6 with TRBJ2-3, with D maybe TRBD1 (6 bases). From germline, CDR1 is SGHDT and CDR2 YYEEEE. With 2 bases removed from V and 2 bases from J, the gap between germline ends came to 15 bases. The CDR3 has 16 amino acids. In DNA, the CDR3 is TGTGCCAGCAGCTTTCGGAGGACAGATTACACAGATACGCAGTATTTT. This gives the protein CASSFRRTDYTDTQYF.

The rearrangement uses TRBV2 and TRBJ2-7; unclear D gene. Germline-derived CDR1 and CDR2 are SNHLY and FYNNEI. Trimming removed 6 bases at V and 4 bases at J, with 7 bases between. The CDR3 is made up of 11 amino acids. The CDR3 DNA is TGTGCCAGCAGAAGGGATTACGAGCAGTACTTC. It specifies CASRRDYEQYF. The full variable domain, rest sourced from reference TRBV2 and TRBJ2-7, is EPEVTQTPSHQVTQMGQEVILRCVPISNHLYFYWYRQILGQKVEFLVSFYNNEISEKSEIFDDQFSVERPDGSNFTLKIRSTKLEDSAMYFCASRRDYEQYFGPGTRLTVT.

V and J are TRBV29-1 and TRBJ2-3, with D possibly matching TRBD1 (5 bases). This CDR3 is 12 amino acids long. The ends were cut back, 8 bases at V and 2 bases at J, with 11 bases in the middle. Looked up from germline, CDR1 is SQVTM and CDR2 is ANQGSEA. CDR3 in amino acids: CSSQGTTDTQYF. Here the CDR3 DNA reads TGCAGCTCCCAGGGAACCACAGATACGCAGTATTTT.

This clonotype showed up just a few times. J is TRBJ1-5 and V is TRBV6-2 or TRBV6-3, with D unclear. Germline V gene sequence: CDR1 MNHEY, CDR2 SVGEGT. The CDR3 is made up of 15 amino acids. The V and J ends lost 4 bases and 6 bases respectively, with 16 bases between them. CDR3 amino acids: CASSFNPRRIQPQHF. The CDR3 DNA reads TGTGCCAGCAGTTTTAACCCAAGGAGGATTCAGCCCCAGCATTTT.

This clonotype was seen repeatedly, ten times or more. This chain joins TRBV11-2 and TRBJ1-1, with D possibly TRBD1 on 5 matching bases. Germline-derived CDR1 and CDR2 are SGHAT and FQNNGV. This CDR3 has 18 residues. V was shortened by 3 bases and J by 4 bases, with 24 bases between the two germline ends. The CDR3, as DNA: TGTGCCAGCAGCTTCCCCCGGGGGGGAGAGGGGATGAGCACTGAAGCTTTCTTT. Translated, it gives CASSFPRGGEGMSTEAFF.

This clonotype was observed a handful of times. The rearrangement uses TRBV10-2 and TRBJ2-7, with D tentatively TRBD2 (6 bases). V was cut by 8 bases and J by 6 bases, with 14 bases left in between. CDR3 size: 12 residues. Looked up from germline, CDR1 is WSHSY and CDR2 is SAAADI. The CDR3 is CASYPGGSEQYF. The DNA of the CDR3 is TGCGCCAGCTACCCCGGAGGGAGCGAGCAGTACTTC.

This clonotype was counted only a few times. The rearrangement links TRBV6-6 to TRBJ1-1, with a weak D call TRBD1 (6 bases). With 5 bases removed from V and 4 bases from J, the gap between germline ends came to 20 bases. From germline, CDR1 is MNHNY and CDR2 SVGAGI (reference sequence). This CDR3 is built from 16 residues. The CDR3, as DNA: TGTGCCAGCAGTCTCGTCCCCCCAACCAGGGGCACTGAAGCTTTCTTT. The encoded protein is CASSLVPPTRGTEAFF.

In this sample, this clonotype turned up a few times. The rearrangement uses TRBV7-2 and TRBJ2-5; 7 nucleotides align to TRBD2. Germline V CDR1 and CDR2: SGHTA, FQGNSA. This CDR3 has 14 amino acids. Trimming removed 4 bases from V and 1 base from J; junction bases left unmatched: 3. This chain's CDR3 is CASSSSGVQETQYF. Here the CDR3 DNA reads TGTGCCAGCAGCTCCAGCGGGGTCCAAGAGACCCAGTACTTC.

The V gene is TRBV6-5, the J gene TRBJ2-1, with a weak D call TRBD2 (6 bases). This CDR3 is built from 13 residues. Germline CDR1 reads MNHEY; CDR2 reads SVGAGI. The V end was cut by 2 bases, the J end by 7 bases, with 9 bases between. The chain's CDR3 is CASSYGRENEQFF. CDR3 bases: TGTGCCAGCAGTTACGGGCGGGAAAATGAGCAGTTCTTC.

This chain uses TRBV20-1 with TRBJ2-2; TRBD2 might be the D (5 bases). The CDR3 has 13 residues. Per the germline V gene, CDR1 is DFQATT and CDR2 is SNEGSKA (reference sequence). V lost 3 bases and J lost 6, with 11 bases in between. For the CDR3, the DNA is TGCAGTGCTAGGAGAGGGTCTTCCGGGGAGCTGTTTTTT. Its protein is CSARRGSSGELFF.

This clonotype was detected only a few times. CDR3 region: CASSNGAEGAYEQYF. In DNA form, the CDR3 reads TGTGCCAGCAGTAACGGGGCGGAAGGGGCCTACGAGCAGTACTTC. This rearrangement joins TRBV12-3 or TRBV12-4 to TRBJ2-7, with D tentatively TRBD1 or TRBD2 (5 bases each). This CDR3 has 15 residues. V was cut by 5 bases and J by 2 bases, with 16 bases left in between.

This clonotype was recorded many times. The rearrangement uses TRBV15 and TRBJ2-7, with 12 bases aligning to TRBD1. Germline values: CDR1 LNHNV, CDR2 YYDKDF (reference sequence). With V trimmed by 7 bases and J by 3 bases, 4 bases remained unmatched. The CDR3 totals 14 residues. The CDR3 reads CATNRDRGHYEQYF. The CDR3 nucleotides read TGTGCCACCAACCGGGACAGGGGGCACTACGAGCAGTACTTC.

The chain joins TRBV7-8 to TRBJ2-7, with D perhaps TRBD2 (5 bases). The CDR3 consists of 13 residues. Germline CDR1 reads SGHVS; CDR2 reads FQNEAQ. V dropped 5 bases and J dropped 6 bases, with 14 bases sitting between them. CDR3 region: CASSPRVGVEQYF. The DNA for the CDR3 is TGTGCCAGCAGCCCACGAGTCGGGGTCGAGCAGTACTTC.

Points on this clonotype: This may be a read error: a much more frequent sequence differs by one nucleotide. The rearrangement links TRBV27 to TRBJ1-1, with D tentatively TRBD1 (6 bases). CDR1 is MNHEY, CDR2 SMNVEV, per germline (reference sequence). The CDR3 covers 13 residues. CDR3 bases: TGTGCCATCAGTTTATTCCGGGGGCATGAAGCTTTCTTT. Amino acids: CAISLFRGHEAFF.

The CDR3 bases are TGTGCCAGCAGCCAATCGGTGCAGGGGGTAGGAACCAAAAACATTCAGTACTTC. This translates into CASSQSVQGVGTKNIQYF. The chain couples TRBV5-8 to TRBJ2-4; 7 bases agree with TRBD1. Trimming at V came to 4 bases and at J to 2 bases, leaving 15 bases not matched to a gene. The CDR3 length is 18 residues. Germline-derived CDR1 and CDR2 are SGHTS and YDEGEE.

This clonotype was observed a few times. The chain links TRBV18 to TRBJ1-1; D remains ambiguous. Germline V gene lookup returns CDR1 KGHSH and CDR2 LQKENI. CDR3 length equals 14 residues. V was shortened by 5 bases and J by 3 bases, with 13 bases between the two germline ends. CDR3 residues: CASSFSDGDTEAFF. CDR3 bases: TGTGCCAGCTCATTCTCGGACGGAGACACTGAAGCTTTCTTT.

This clonotype was counted between two and nine times. V usage is TRBV11-2 and J usage is TRBJ1-2; perhaps TRBD1 as D (5 bases). The germline V gene has CDR1 SGHAT and CDR2 FQNNGV. V lost 5 bases and J lost 4, with 17 bases in between. The CDR3 loop spans 15 amino acids. The DNA for the CDR3 is TGTGCCAGCAGCGTCGCCCCCGGGACTACCTATGGCTACACCTTC. It translates to CASSVAPGTTYGYTF.

The sample holds a few counts of this clonotype. The rearrangement joins TRBV7-2 to TRBJ1-6; no clear D. V lost 5 bases and J 9 bases, leaving 14 bases between the germline ends. The germline V gene has CDR1 SGHTA and CDR2 FQGNSA. This CDR3 is built from 14 residues. CDR3 sequence (DNA): TGTGCCAGCAGCCTTCCCCCCCAGGCTTCACCCCTCCACTTT. Its translation is CASSLPPQASPLHF.

This clonotype has a count of ten or more. The V call is TRBV2, the J call TRBJ1-5, with D maybe TRBD1 (5 bases). Germline-derived CDR1 and CDR2 are SNHLY and FYNNEI. V lost 8 bases and J lost 4, with 12 bases in between. This CDR3 contains 13 residues. DNA for the CDR3: TGTGCCAGCCAAATCCGGGGGAATCAGCCCCAGCATTTT. Its translation is CASQIRGNQPQHF.

The chain uses TRBV28 and TRBJ1-5; possibly TRBD1 for D (5 bases). V was clipped by 9 bases and J by 0 bases, with 21 bases between them. CDR1 is MDHEN, CDR2 SYDVKM, per germline. CDR3 length equals 17 residues. As DNA, the CDR3 is TGTGCCAGTGGGGACGGGAGAAGTCTATATAGCAATCAGCCCCAGCATTTT. This codes for CASGDGRSLYSNQPQHF.

In its sample, this clonotype was seen many times. The chain carries TRBV12-3 or TRBV12-4 and TRBJ1-5; D gene uncertain. This CDR3 contains 16 residues. Trimming removed 2 bases at V and 1 base at J, with 12 bases between. The CDR3 protein is CASSLSLATSNQPQHF. The CDR3 nucleotides are TGTGCCAGCAGTTTATCGCTGGCCACCAGCAATCAGCCCCAGCATTTT.

The chain employs TRBV4-2 and TRBJ2-2; the match to TRBD1 covers 8 bases. This CDR3 is built from 19 residues. The trim removed 0 bases at V and 1 base at J, leaving 10 bases unmatched. Germline V lookup: CDR1 LGHNA, CDR2 YNFKEQ. CDR3 region: CASSQEPLAGTGNTGELFF. The DNA of the CDR3 is TGTGCCAGCAGCCAAGAGCCCCTCGCCGGGACAGGGAACACCGGGGAGCTGTTTTTT.

This rearrangement joins TRBV28 to TRBJ2-7, with 7 positions matching TRBD1. The CDR3 extends over 15 amino acids. The V gene end was trimmed by 8 bases and the J gene end by 0 bases; junction bases not matched to a gene: 10. Germline V gene lookup returns CDR1 MDHEN and CDR2 SYDVKM. The CDR3: CASVTGTAISYEQYF. The CDR3 region has the DNA TGTGCCAGCGTTACCGGGACAGCGATCTCCTACGAGCAGTACTTC.

This clonotype has only a few counts. The chain uses TRBV11-2 and TRBJ2-3, with 14 nucleotides matching TRBD2. The CDR3 consists of 16 residues. The V gene end was trimmed by 4 bases and the J gene end by 2 bases; junction bases not matched to a gene: 2. CDR1 SGHAT and CDR2 FQNNGV come from the germline V gene. Written as DNA, the CDR3 is TGTGCCAGCAGCTGGACTAGCGGGGGGTTCACAGATACGCAGTATTTT. It codes for CASSWTSGGFTDTQYF.

This clonotype was detected a few times. The J gene is TRBJ1-6, the V gene TRBV27; no definite D call. Trimming removed 10 bases at V and 10 bases at J, with 23 bases between. The CDR3 covers 15 residues. Germline V gene lookup returns CDR1 MNHEY and CDR2 SMNVEV (reference sequence). The CDR3 DNA reads as TGTGCCACCCGGGGTCGAGCAGGAACTCTATCACCCCTCCACTTT. It codes for CATRGRAGTLSPLHF.